This TCR beta chain stems from a study of Ad26.COV2.S vaccination and SARS-CoV-2 variants. The treatment: around 19 received Ad26.COV2.S at low or high dose, single or two shots; about 5 received placebo; per-sample allocation not given. Collection of the samples took place on day 63 after the first injection of vaccine or placebo. Germline V gene data show CDR1 as MDHEN and CDR2 as SYDVKM. The CDR3 runs 14 residues. Trimming took off 7 bases at V and 7 bases at J, with 16 bases between the two ends. TCRdb keeps only in-frame clones here, not all; method: immunoSEQ multiplex PCR. The sample consists of some 480,000 clones, approximately 88% of them appearing once.

Sequencing was performed on peripheral blood, taken in a trial of Ad26.COV2.S vaccine versus placebo. This clonotype was obtained from a person aged 18-60 years who received the Ad26.COV2.S COVID-19 vaccine or a placebo. The V and J genes are TRBV28 and TRBJ1-4, with D possibly TRBD1 on 6 matching bases. This chain's CDR3 is CASTPGGASEKLFF. CDR3 nucleotide sequence: TGTGCCAGCACACCGGGGGGGGCGAGTGAAAAACTGTTTTTT.